These 17 T cell receptor beta chains originate from one sample sequenced in a study of Ad26.COV2.S vaccination and SARS-CoV-2 variants. Treatment indicated: around 19 received Ad26.COV2.S at low or high dose, single or two shots; roughly 5 received placebo; per-sample allocation not given. Samples came from day 63 after the first vaccine or placebo injection. Some clones are missing from TCRdb's copy, which holds only in-frame ones; the method was immunoSEQ multiplex PCR. This table holds around 450,000 clones, around nine tenths found once. Source: peripheral blood, taken in a trial of Ad26.COV2.S vaccine versus placebo. The receptor source for this set is a person aged 18-60 years who received the Ad26.COV2.S COVID-19 vaccine or a placebo.

The chain has TRBV29-1 and TRBJ1-2, with D possibly TRBD1 on 6 matching bases. Per germline, CDR1 SQVTM and CDR2 ANQGSEA. Trimming left V 3 bases short and J 2 bases short, with 16 bases between. The CDR3 has 15 residues. The CDR3, as DNA: TGCAGCGTTGAGGGCCCCGACAGGAACAACTATGGCTACACCTTC. The encoded protein is CSVEGPDRNNYGYTF.

The chain has TRBV19 and TRBJ1-4; TRBD1 matches 9 bases. The CDR3 is 14 residues long. J gave up 7 bases and V 7 bases, and 7 bases lay outside the gene matches. CDR1 is LNHDA and CDR2 is SQIVND in the germline V gene (reference sequence). CDR3 amino acids: CASTAQGAGEKLFF. DNA of the CDR3: TGTGCCAGTACCGCACAGGGGGCAGGTGAAAAACTGTTTTTT.

This sequence joins TRBV5-6 and TRBJ1-3; the match to TRBD1 covers 8 bases. V gave up 5 bases and J gave up 4 bases; unmatched junction bases: 14. Germline values: CDR1 SGHDT, CDR2 YYEEEE. This CDR3 spans 17 amino acids. CDR3 protein: CASRNRGFDYVGNTIYF. Here the CDR3 DNA reads TGTGCCAGCAGGAACAGGGGGTTCGACTATGTGGGAAACACCATATATTTT.

This clone was observed a handful of times. The chain is built from TRBV4-3 and TRBJ1-2; D remains unclear. CDR1 is LGHNA and CDR2 is YSLEER in the germline V gene. This CDR3 has 15 amino acids. Deletions cut 0 bases from V and 14 bases from J, with 22 bases between. DNA of the CDR3: TGCGCCAGCAGCCAAGATTGGTTGGCGGGCCCGCCCCTAACCTTC. This translates into CASSQDWLAGPPLTF.

This clone was detected once. The chain joins TRBV6-5 to TRBJ2-4; D unresolved. Deletions cut 8 bases from V and 0 bases from J, with 2 bases between. Germline CDR1 MNHEY, CDR2 SVGAGI. The CDR3 sequence is 11 residues long. The CDR3 is CASLAKNIQYF. As DNA, the CDR3 is TGTGCCAGCCTAGCCAAAAACATTCAGTACTTC.

V is TRBV5-5 and J is TRBJ2-7, with 9 bases aligning to TRBD1. The CDR3 extends over 17 amino acids. The J segment lost 6 bases and the V segment lost 5 bases, leaving 18 bases of the junction unmatched. CDR1 SGHKS and CDR2 YYEKEE come from the germline V gene (reference sequence). CDR3 nucleotide sequence: TGTGCCAGCAGGCTTTCACGGGGTGCACAGGGGGCTAGCGAGCAGTACTTC. This gives the protein CASRLSRGAQGASEQYF.

The rearrangement joins TRBV9 to TRBJ2-7, with 7 bases lining up with TRBD1. Germline V gene lookup returns CDR1 SGDLS and CDR2 YYNGEE. The V and J ends lost 0 bases and 7 bases, in that order; junction bases with no gene match: 4. The CDR3 extends over 13 amino acids. The CDR3 DNA sequence: TGTGCCAGCAGCGTAGCAGGGGGTGGGGAGCAGTACTTC. Amino acid sequence: CASSVAGGGEQYF. Filled out from reference TRBV9 and TRBJ2-7, the complete variable domain reads DSGVTQTPKHLITATGQRVTLRCSPRSGDLSVYWYQQSLDQGLQFLIQYYNGEERAKGNILERFSAQQFPDLHSELNLSSLELGDSALYFCASSVAGGGEQYFGPGTRLTVT.

This clone has just a few counts. The chain has TRBV3-1 (or the pseudogene TRBV3-2) and TRBJ1-6; tentatively, D is TRBD1 (5 bases). This CDR3 comprises 14 residues. Germline-derived CDR1 and CDR2 are LGHDT and YNNKEL (reference sequence). Trimming removed 1 base at V and 9 bases at J, with 10 bases between. CDR3 DNA: TGTGCCAGCAGCCAAGGGAGGGGAGGTTCACCCCTCCACTTT. This gives the protein CASSQGRGGSPLHF.

The genes are TRBV30 and TRBJ1-5; perhaps TRBD1 as D (5 bases). This CDR3 has 14 residues. V lost 4 bases, J lost 6 bases, and 16 bases lay in between. From germline, CDR1 is GTSNPN and CDR2 SVGIG (reference sequence). CDR3 bases: TGTGCCTGGACCCCGGGACCCTTGGGTCAGCCCCAGCATTTT. This sequence encodes CAWTPGPLGQPQHF.

The genes are TRBV30 and TRBJ1-3; no definite D call. CDR3 size: 12 residues. Germline V gene data show CDR1 as GTSNPN and CDR2 as SVGIG (reference sequence). V was cut by 1 base and J by 8 bases, with 9 bases left in between. CDR3: CAWSETGDTIYF. CDR3 nucleotide sequence: TGTGCCTGGAGTGAAACCGGAGACACCATATATTTT. Complete variable domain (other parts from reference TRBV30 and TRBJ1-3): SQTIHQWPATLVQPVGSPLSLECTVEGTSNPNLYWYRQAAGRGLQLLFYSVGIGQISSEVPQNLSASRPQDRQFILSSKKLLLSDSGFYLCAWSETGDTIYFGEGSWLTVV.

V gene TRBV4-3 combines with J gene TRBJ1-3; D gene ambiguous. The ends were cut back, 4 bases at V and 9 bases at J, with 16 bases in the middle. This CDR3 has 14 residues. Germline CDR1 and CDR2: LGHNA and YSLEER. CDR3 bases: TGCGCCAGCAGCCGAACGCTGGGGTGGAGCACCATATATTTT. Protein sequence: CASSRTLGWSTIYF.

V gene TRBV7-8 combines with J gene TRBJ1-1; the D is unclear. Germline V gene sequence: CDR1 SGHVS, CDR2 FQNEAQ. Trimming removed 2 bases from V and 0 bases from J, with 10 bases in between. The length of the CDR3 is 15 residues. The CDR3 DNA reads TGTGCCAGCAGCTTACAGGTCAGCTTGAACACTGAAGCTTTCTTT. Its protein is CASSLQVSLNTEAFF.

V and J are TRBV13 and TRBJ1-6, with D possibly TRBD1 on 5 matching bases. The CDR3 covers 15 residues. Per germline, CDR1 PRHDT and CDR2 FYEKMQ (reference sequence). V lost 7 bases to trimming and J lost 7 bases, with 17 bases between them. The CDR3 DNA reads as TGTGCCAGCACAGACGGAGGGGTTGCAAATTCACCCCTCCACTTT. Translated, it gives CASTDGGVANSPLHF.

As to this clone: This specimen includes other DNA sequences encoding the same CDR3. The chain couples TRBV11-2 to TRBJ1-2, with 9 bases matching TRBD1. V gave up 5 bases and J gave up 2 bases; unmatched junction bases: 6. This CDR3 has 15 residues. Germline V lookup: CDR1 SGHAT, CDR2 FQNNGV. CDR3 in amino acids: CASSPRTGGNYGYTF. In nucleotides, the CDR3 is TGTGCCAGCAGCCCCCGCACAGGGGGCAACTATGGCTACACCTTC. Based on the CDR3 plus reference TRBV11-2 and TRBJ1-2, the full variable domain is EAGVAQSPRYKIIEKRQSVAFWCNPISGHATLYWYQQILGQGPKLLIQFQNNGVVDDSQLPKDRFSAERLKGVDSTLKIQPAKLEDSAVYLCASSPRTGGNYGYTFGSGTRLTVV.

V is TRBV30 and J is TRBJ1-2; D unclear. The CDR3 sequence is 16 residues long. CDR1 and CDR2 from the germline V gene are GTSNPN and SVGIG (reference sequence). V was pared by 0 bases and J by 4 bases, with 18 bases between. This CDR3 is CAWSVDWTSGSYGYTF. The DNA for the CDR3 is TGTGCCTGGAGTGTAGATTGGACCTCGGGGTCCTATGGCTACACCTTC.

The chain links TRBV2 to TRBJ1-2, with 8 nucleotides matching TRBD1. Trimming cost V 10 bases and J 3 bases; bases outside gene matches: 10. Looked up from germline, CDR1 is SNHLY and CDR2 is FYNNEI. This CDR3 comprises 14 residues. CDR3 amino acids: CATQEDRADYGYTF. The CDR3 DNA follows: TGTGCCACCCAGGAGGACAGGGCGGACTATGGCTACACCTTC.

The J gene is TRBJ2-6, the V gene TRBV6-4; D gene unclear. Germline V gives CDR1 MRHNA, CDR2 SNTAGT. Trimming left V 3 bases short and J 0 bases short, with 12 bases between. There are 17 residues in the CDR3. CDR3 DNA: TGTGCCAGCAGTGATGTGAACGGAGCCTCTGGGGCCAACGTCCTGACTTTC. This sequence encodes CASSDVNGASGANVLTF.